A single sample gave rise to the 15 T cell receptor beta chains below, sequenced in a study of T-cell reconstitution after alpha-beta-depleted transplantation in children. Using unique molecular identifiers, the investigators prepared the TCRbeta library. TCRdb re-called the PCR reads with MiXCR, one entry per CDR3 protein. The data show about 540,000 distinct CDR3 sequences, about 16% seen once. The specimen comprised PBMCs from the stem cell graft donor, sampled from the stem cell graft. The receptors here all came from a human donor who donated a stem cell graft to a child with acute lymphoblastic leukemia.

The V and J genes are TRBV5-1 and TRBJ2-1, with TRBD2 identical over 12 bases. Germline V lookup: CDR1 SGHRS, CDR2 YFSETQ. This CDR3 is 16 amino acids long. V shed 7 bases and J 4 bases; nucleotides not matched to a gene: 9. The CDR3 loop is CASSGTSGLSYNEQFF. The CDR3 bases are TGCGCCAGCTCCGGGACTAGCGGGCTTTCTTACAATGAGCAGTTCTTC.

The table lists this clonotype with a few counts. The gene calls are TRBV15 and TRBJ2-2; unclear D gene. In germline, CDR1 is LNHNV, CDR2 YYDKDF (reference sequence). V lost 0 bases and J 1 base, leaving 12 bases between the germline ends. This CDR3 comprises 17 residues. CDR3 in DNA: TGTGCCACCAGCAGAGATTCATCCTATTTGAACACCGGGGAGCTGTTTTTT. Translating it yields CATSRDSSYLNTGELFF.

This clonotype was seen more than once but under ten times. This chain links TRBV7-2 with TRBJ2-5; D gene unclear. CDR1 is SGHTA, CDR2 FQGNSA, per germline. Trimming took off 7 bases at V and 2 bases at J, with 14 bases between the two ends. The CDR3 spans 14 residues. The CDR3 sequence is CASIAPHIQETQYF. The CDR3 nucleotides read TGTGCCAGCATCGCGCCCCATATACAAGAGACCCAGTACTTC.

This chain joins TRBV10-3 and TRBJ2-1; 8 positions agree with TRBD1. The CDR3 is 15 residues long. Germline V lookup: CDR1 ENHRY, CDR2 SYGVKD. Losses at the gene ends were 3 bases for V and 2 bases for J; bases not matched to a gene: 3. CDR3 coding DNA: TGTGCCATCAGTGAAGGACAGGGACCCTACAATGAGCAGTTCTTC. This encodes CAISEGQGPYNEQFF.

A few counts support this clonotype. J is TRBJ2-1 and V is TRBV28, with 8 bases fitting TRBD2. The CDR3 sequence is 17 residues long. CDR1 and CDR2 from the germline V gene are MDHEN and SYDVKM. With 3 bases clipped from V and 7 bases from J, the junction kept 14 bases outside the gene matches. The CDR3 reads CASSFAGAGEGRNEQFF. The CDR3 DNA reads TGTGCCAGCAGTTTTGCGGGAGCGGGGGAGGGGAGAAATGAGCAGTTCTTC.

This clonotype has at least ten counts. The chain combines TRBV3-1 with TRBJ2-1; no firm D call. Germline CDR1 reads LGHDT; CDR2 reads YNNKEL (reference sequence). V lost 4 bases and J lost 4, with 8 bases in between. The CDR3 contains 13 residues. The CDR3 DNA is TGTGCCAGCAGCCCAAGGGCGTACAATGAGCAGTTCTTC. Its translation is CASSPRAYNEQFF.

Ten or more counts support this clonotype. The chain combines TRBV4-2 with TRBJ2-3; TRBD2 agrees at 9 bases. CDR1 and CDR2 from the germline V gene are LGHNA and YNFKEQ. The CDR3 runs to 16 residues. After removal of 0 bases from V and 6 bases from J, the junction contained 7 bases not matched to a gene. CDR3 in amino acids: CASSQDGAGGADTQYF. The CDR3 nucleotides read TGTGCCAGCAGCCAAGACGGCGCGGGAGGGGCGGATACGCAGTATTTT.

The rearrangement uses TRBV4-1 and TRBJ2-5; tentatively, D is TRBD2 (6 bases). The CDR3 runs to 16 residues. V was trimmed by 0 bases and J by 2 bases, leaving 13 bases between them. The germline gives CDR1 MGHRA, CDR2 YSYEKL. The DNA for the CDR3 is TGCGCCAGCAGCCAAGACGACTGGAGGGGACAAGAGACCCAGTACTTC. Its protein is CASSQDDWRGQETQYF.

The chain uses TRBV7-8 and TRBJ2-1, with TRBD2 matching 8 bases. Germline V lookup: CDR1 SGHVS, CDR2 FQNEAQ. This CDR3 is built from 14 residues. The V and J ends lost 4 bases and 12 bases, in that order; junction bases with no gene match: 11. The CDR3 loop is CASSSGLGAERQFF. CDR3 in DNA: TGTGCCAGCAGCTCGGGACTAGGAGCAGAGAGGCAGTTCTTC.

The V gene is TRBV18, the J gene TRBJ1-1; D is ambiguous. From germline, CDR1 is KGHSH and CDR2 LQKENI. The CDR3 totals 13 residues. The V end lost 2 bases, the J end lost 3 bases, and 7 bases lay between the germline ends. The CDR3 DNA reads TGTGCCAGCTCACCAGGGGTTGACACTGAAGCTTTCTTT. Its protein is CASSPGVDTEAFF. Together with reference TRBV18 and TRBJ1-1, the CDR3 gives the full variable domain: NAGVMQNPRHLVRRRGQEARLRCSPMKGHSHVYWYRQLPEEGLKFMVYLQKENIIDESGMPKERFSAEFPKEGPSILRIQQVVRGDSAAYFCASSPGVDTEAFFGQGTRLTVV.

The V call is TRBV28, the J call TRBJ2-7, with D unclear. This CDR3 contains 12 residues. The V end was cut by 7 bases, the J end by 3 bases, with 10 bases between. Germline V gene lookup returns CDR1 MDHEN and CDR2 SYDVKM. CDR3 in DNA: TGTGCCAGCATTCTAACTTACTACGAGCAGTACTTC. Translating it yields CASILTYYEQYF.

This clonotype was counted a few times. Relative to the germline gene, one junction end is altered; a read error may explain this. The chain joins TRBV18 to TRBJ2-1; TRBD2 matches at 11 bases. Germline V CDR1 and CDR2: KGHSH, LQKENI. The CDR3 has 15 amino acids. CDR3 residues: CASSPLAGERNEQFF. The CDR3 bases are TGTGCCAGCTCCCCACTAGCGGGAGAAAGAAATGAGCAGTTCTTC.

The V gene is TRBV20-1, the J gene TRBJ1-5; the D gene is possibly TRBD1 (5 bases). The V end was cut by 1 base, the J end by 4 bases, with 11 bases between. CDR1 is DFQATT and CDR2 is SNEGSKA in the germline V gene (reference sequence). This CDR3 is 14 amino acids long. CDR3 region: CSARVGAGNQPQHF. CDR3 DNA sequence: TGCAGTGCTAGAGTAGGGGCAGGGAATCAGCCCCAGCATTTT.

This clonotype was seen only a few times. The chain links TRBV5-1 to TRBJ2-1; D may match TRBD1 or TRBD2 (5 bases each). The CDR3 contains 15 residues. Germline CDR1 is SGHRS and CDR2 is YFSETQ. The V gene lost 4 bases and the J gene lost 10 bases, with 21 bases spanning the gap. As DNA, the CDR3 is TGCGCCAGCAGCGCTGGGACGGACGGAGCCGAGGAGCAGTTCTTC. Translating it yields CASSAGTDGAEEQFF.

This clonotype was counted only a few times. V usage is TRBV9 and J usage is TRBJ2-2; 7 bases are shared with TRBD2. Germline assignment: CDR1 SGDLS and CDR2 YYNGEE. Germline trimming cut 5 bases from V and 4 bases from J; bases unmatched to any gene: 11. The CDR3 consists of 16 residues. For the CDR3, the DNA is TGTGCCAGCAGGGCTAGCGGCGAGAGTGGCACCGGGGAGCTGTTTTTT. It translates to CASRASGESGTGELFF. The whole variable domain, remainder taken from reference TRBV9 and TRBJ2-2, is DSGVTQTPKHLITATGQRVTLRCSPRSGDLSVYWYQQSLDQGLQFLIQYYNGEERAKGNILERFSAQQFPDLHSELNLSSLELGDSALYFCASRASGESGTGELFFGEGSRLTVL.